The rows below give T cell receptor beta chains drawn from one sample of a study of T cell repertoires in cytomegalovirus infection. TCRdb redid the calling of the reads with MiXCR, one entry per CDR3 protein. The data contain a few hundred thousand distinct CDR3 sequences, 15% to 20% of them singletons. The source material was PBMCs. These receptors were taken from a human donor in good health (CMV status not recorded). Some clones in this sample may be carry-over from other donors' samples. CDR3s include the opening cysteine and the closing phenylalanine or tryptophan. The D gene is left open where the match is weak. Size is omitted from some rows. Given values are once, few, many or a class for expanded clones.

v_call,cdr3_length,j_call,d_call,clone_size,cdr3_nt,cdr3_aa
TRBV28,15,TRBJ1-6,TRBD1,many,TGTGCCAGCAGTGCGACGGCTGACAGGGAGCAACCCCTCCACTTT,CASSATADREQPLHF
TRBV5-1,15,TRBJ1-1,NA,NA,TGCGCCAGCAGCTTGGGTCTAGGACGTAACACTGAAGCTTTCTTT,CASSLGLGRNTEAFF
TRBV4-1,15,TRBJ2-2,TRBD1,few,TGCGCCAGCAGCCCCTTGACAGGGTACTCCGGGGAGCTGTTTTTT,CASSPLTGYSGELFF
TRBV28,14,TRBJ2-1,NA,many,TGTGCCAGCAGTTTGCGGGGTTCTAACAATGAGCAGTTCTTC,CASSLRGSNNEQFF
TRBV11-2,12,TRBJ2-3,TRBD1,many,TGTGCCAGCAGCGAAGGGACAGTCCCTCAGTATTTT,CASSEGTVPQYF
TRBV4-1,14,TRBJ2-7,TRBD2,NA,TGTGCCAGCAGCCAAGCGGGGGCCACCCACGAGCAGTACTTC,CASSQAGATHEQYF
TRBV7-2,16,TRBJ2-5,TRBD2,many,TGTGCCAGCAGCTTAGTTAGCGGGGGCCCACAAGAGACCCAGTACTTC,CASSLVSGGPQETQYF
TRBV5-5,15,TRBJ2-3,NA,few,TGTGCCAGCAGTGGGGCGGCAACCCGCACAGATACGCAGTATTTT,CASSGAATRTDTQYF
TRBV20-1,14,TRBJ2-7,TRBD1,many,TGCAGTGCTAGAGATGGACAGGATCACTACGAGCAGTACTTC,CSARDGQDHYEQYF
TRBV11-3,16,TRBJ2-1,NA,NA,TGTGCCAGCAGTAGGGAGGGGGCCCTCCAGAACAATGAGCAGTTCTTC,CASSREGALQNNEQFF
TRBV5-5,15,TRBJ2-5,NA,few,TGTGCCAGCAGCGCCGGTGGGGGTTACCAAGAGACCCAGTACTTC,CASSAGGGYQETQYF
TRBV7-6,18,TRBJ2-1,TRBD1,many,TGTGCCAGCAGCTTATTAGTTCAGGGGGTTGGCCCCTACAATGAGCAGTTCTTC,CASSLLVQGVGPYNEQFF
TRBV4-2,21,TRBJ2-2,TRBD2,many,TGTGCCAGCAGCCAAGCTCGAAGGGCTAGCGGTAGCCTAGCGAACACCGGGGAGCTGTTTTTT,CASSQARRASGSLANTGELFF
TRBV5-3,16,TRBJ1-3,NA,NA,TGTGCCAGCAGCTTCCCCTCGGAGAGCTCTGGAAACACCATATATTTT,CASSFPSESSGNTIYF
TRBV5-5,20,TRBJ1-4,TRBD1,NA,TGTGCCAGCAGCTTGCTAGCGGGGACAGGGGTGCGTTTGGCTAATGAAAAACTGTTTTTT,CASSLLAGTGVRLANEKLFF
TRBV3-1,15,TRBJ1-3,NA,once,TGTGCCAGCAGCCATACAGGGAATTCGGGAAACACCATATATTTT,CASSHTGNSGNTIYF
TRBV6-6,15,TRBJ1-2,NA,NA,TGTGCCAGCAGTTACATCTGGGGGGAAGACTATGGCTACACCTTC,CASSYIWGEDYGYTF
TRBV6-2/TRBV6-3,17,TRBJ1-1,NA,many,TGTGCCAGCAGTTACTTATTCCCTTCACAGGGTGACACTGAAGCTTTCTTT,CASSYLFPSQGDTEAFF
TRBV20-1,12,TRBJ2-1,NA,NA,TGCAGTGCTCCCCTCACAGGGAATGAGCAGTTCTTC,CSAPLTGNEQFF
TRBV6-2/TRBV6-3,14,TRBJ2-1,TRBD2,NA,TGTGCCAGCAGACGGACTAGCGGGGCGGCTGAGCAGTTCTTC,CASRRTSGAAEQFF
TRBV20-1,13,TRBJ2-7,TRBD1,NA,TGCAGTGCACGCGACTTACAGGGGTACGAGCAGTACTTC,CSARDLQGYEQYF
TRBV10-3,18,TRBJ1-2,TRBD1,NA,TGTGCCATCAGTGAAACCGGGACAGGGGGTTGGTATGACTATGGCTACACCTTC,CAISETGTGGWYDYGYTF
TRBV24-1,13,TRBJ2-5,NA,many,TGTGCCACCAGTGAAGGAGATAGAGAGACCCAGTACTTC,CATSEGDRETQYF
TRBV7-2,15,TRBJ1-1,NA,many,TGTGCCAGCAGCCTAGCGGCAGTGTACGGCGCTGAAGCTTTCTTT,CASSLAAVYGAEAFF
TRBV13,13,TRBJ2-7,NA,NA,TGTGCCAGCAGCTTAGTGGCCAGCCAGGGGCAGTACTTC,CASSLVASQGQYF
TRBV10-3,14,TRBJ1-4,TRBD1,NA,TGTGCCATCGGGGGACAGGGAAAAAATGAAAAACTGTTTTTT,CAIGGQGKNEKLFF
TRBV20-1,18,TRBJ2-1,TRBD2,NA,TGCAGTGCTAGGACCCCGACTAGCGGGGGGGTCCAATACAATGAGCAGTTCTTC,CSARTPTSGGVQYNEQFF
TRBV20-1,13,TRBJ1-5,NA,many,TGCAGTGCTAGAGTCCGGGGGAATCAGCCCCAGCATTTT,CSARVRGNQPQHF
TRBV6-5,15,TRBJ2-5,NA,many,TGTGCCAGCAGTTACTCGCGGGGTATTCAAGAGACCCAGTACTTC,CASSYSRGIQETQYF
TRBV6-8,15,TRBJ2-6,NA,once,TGTGCCAGCAGTAGATTTGGGGGGAACGCCAACGTCCTGACTTTC,CASSRFGGNANVLTF
TRBV19,19,TRBJ2-1,TRBD2,few,TGTGCCAGTAGTTCTCCCCCGGGACTAGCGGGGAGCTCCTACAATGAGCAGTTCTTC,CASSSPPGLAGSSYNEQFF
TRBV12-3/TRBV12-4,13,TRBJ1-4,NA,NA,TGTGCCAGCAGTTTTGGGGGGTTGGGAAAACTGTTTTTT,CASSFGGLGKLFF
TRBV12-3/TRBV12-4,13,TRBJ2-2,NA,many,TGTGCCAGCAGTTTTGAGGGATCCGGGGAGCTGTTTTTT,CASSFEGSGELFF
TRBV20-1,15,TRBJ2-5,TRBD1,NA,TGCAGTGCTAAGGCCGGGACAGGGGGAGTAGAGACCCAGTACTTC,CSAKAGTGGVETQYF
TRBV7-2,14,TRBJ2-7,TRBD1,many,TGTGCCAGCAGCTATCGACAGGGGGAATGGGAGCAGTACTTC,CASSYRQGEWEQYF
TRBV27,14,TRBJ1-4,NA,NA,TGTGCCAGCAGTTTCATGGACATCGGATCCCAGCTGTTTTTT,CASSFMDIGSQLFF
TRBV6-6,15,TRBJ2-7,TRBD2,NA,TGTGCCAGCAGTGCCAGCGGGGGCGGACCCTACGAGCAGTACTTC,CASSASGGGPYEQYF
TRBV20-1,15,TRBJ1-5,NA,NA,TGCAGTGCTAGAGATCCGGGGGAAGAAGGTCAGCCCCAGCATTTT,CSARDPGEEGQPQHF
TRBV4-1,17,TRBJ1-5,NA,many,TGCGCCAGCAGCCTCTCACCTCAGGGTTATAGCAATCAGCCCCAGCATTTT,CASSLSPQGYSNQPQHF
TRBV12-3/TRBV12-4,15,TRBJ2-2,NA,many,TGTGCCAGCAGCTTAGACAGAAAGGCGACCGGGGAGCTGTTTTTT,CASSLDRKATGELFF
TRBV7-2,16,TRBJ2-5,NA,many,TGTGCCAGCAGCCCCGCCCTTCCGGGACTGAGAGAGACCCAGTACTTC,CASSPALPGLRETQYF
TRBV28,12,TRBJ2-4,NA,few,TGTGCCAGCAGTTTAGCGGGAAACATTCAGTACTTC,CASSLAGNIQYF
TRBV12-3/TRBV12-4,15,TRBJ2-2,NA,many,TGTGCCAGCAGTTTTTCCAGGGGTTCAACCGGGGAGCTGTTTTTT,CASSFSRGSTGELFF
TRBV7-2,16,TRBJ2-1,NA,many,TGTGCCAGCAGCTTAGTTGCCGGGCGTGTGGACAATGAGCAGTTCTTC,CASSLVAGRVDNEQFF
TRBV7-8,16,TRBJ1-6,NA,few,TGTGCCAGCAGCTTAGGGGTCGTTGTCGATAATTCACCCCTCCACTTT,CASSLGVVVDNSPLHF
TRBV6-1,13,TRBJ2-1,NA,few,TGTGCCAGCAGTGCCGGACCCGCCAGTGAGCAGTTCTTC,CASSAGPASEQFF
TRBV5-6,14,TRBJ1-6,NA,many,TGTGCCAGCAGCTTAAGGAGTGCAAATTCACCCCTCCACTTT,CASSLRSANSPLHF
TRBV7-2,13,TRBJ2-5,TRBD2,many,TGTGCCAGCAGCCCCACTAGCGATGAGACCCAGTACTTC,CASSPTSDETQYF
TRBV19,13,TRBJ1-1,NA,many,TGTGCCAGTGGGCTTCCAATGAACACTGAAGCTTTCTTT,CASGLPMNTEAFF
TRBV14,16,TRBJ2-4,TRBD1,NA,TGTGCCAGCAGCCAAGGAACAGGGGTAGCCAAAAACATTCAGTACTTC,CASSQGTGVAKNIQYF
TRBV6-8,13,TRBJ2-1,NA,NA,TGTGCGGCACGGGACACCTTATACAATGAGCAGTTCTTC,CAARDTLYNEQFF
TRBV2,15,TRBJ2-1,NA,NA,TGTGCCAGCTCAATGGAGGGGACCTCCTACAATGAGCAGTTCTTC,CASSMEGTSYNEQFF
TRBV4-1,18,TRBJ2-5,TRBD2,few,TGTGCCAGCAGCCGAGTCCCCTGGACTAGCGGGATCGGGGAGACCCAGTACTTC,CASSRVPWTSGIGETQYF
TRBV7-9,16,TRBJ1-2,NA,NA,TGTGCCAGCAGACCAACCCGGTCGGGAGAGCGGTATGGCTACACCTTC,CASRPTRSGERYGYTF
TRBV7-9,15,TRBJ2-7,TRBD1,many,TGTGCCAGCAGCTTACGCCGGGACAGGGACAACGAGCAGTACTTC,CASSLRRDRDNEQYF